A selection of T cell receptor beta chains follows, all from one sample in a study of response to subunit inactivated influenza vaccine. TCRdb recomputed calls from the RT-PCR reads with MiXCR, one row per CDR3 protein. The sample has 500,000 or so distinct CDR3 sequences, approximately 17% seen once. Sequences were derived from CD4+ T cells sorted from PBMCs, sampled roughly 24 months after vaccination. These receptors all come from a man in his fifties or sixties who received an inactivated influenza vaccine. CDR3s include the opening cysteine and the closing phenylalanine or tryptophan. The order of the fields is CDR3 length, D gene, V gene, J gene, clone size, CDR3 protein, CDR3 DNA. D genes are given only for firm matches. Some rows have no size entry. The others give once, few or many, or a class for an expanded clone.

>15|TRBD1|TRBV5-1|TRBJ2-1|many
CASSTGTGNYNEQFF
TGCGCCAGCAGCACCGGGACAGGGAACTACAATGAGCAGTTCTTC
>14|TRBD1|TRBV12-3/TRBV12-4|TRBJ1-2|many
CASSLDRGNYGYTF
TGTGCCAGCAGTTTGGACAGGGGGAACTATGGCTACACCTTC
>15|-|TRBV6-5|TRBJ1-1|-
CASSYSNPRKTEAFF
TGTGCCAGCAGTTACTCGAACCCCAGGAAAACTGAAGCTTTCTTT
>13|-|TRBV7-2|TRBJ2-1|-
CASGQTSSHEQFF
TGTGCCAGCGGTCAAACTTCGTCTCATGAGCAGTTCTTC
>14|-|TRBV5-6|TRBJ2-2|-
CASSSGPITWELFF
TGTGCCAGCAGCTCGGGGCCCATCACCTGGGAGCTGTTTTTT
>15|TRBD1|TRBV6-1|TRBJ2-1|few
CASRTGGQGYNEQFF
TGTGCCAGCAGGACGGGGGGACAGGGGTACAATGAGCAGTTCTTC
>14|-|TRBV6-2/TRBV6-3|TRBJ2-5|many
CASSSQGVQETQYF
TGTGCCAGCAGTTCTCAGGGAGTTCAAGAGACCCAGTACTTC
>16|-|TRBV30|TRBJ1-6|-
CAWSVRSGADNSPLHF
TGTGCCTGGAGTGTACGCTCGGGGGCGGATAATTCACCCCTCCACTTT
>16|TRBD2|TRBV24-1|TRBJ2-1|-
CATSDSTSGRINEQFF
TGTGCCACCAGTGATTCGACTAGCGGGAGAATAAATGAGCAGTTCTTC
>14|-|TRBV5-5|TRBJ1-2|few
CASTVQQGNYGYTF
TGTGCCAGCACCGTACAACAGGGAAACTATGGCTACACCTTC
>16|-|TRBV2|TRBJ1-2|-
CASSGEGAGFGYGYTF
TGTGCCAGCAGTGGTGAAGGCGCAGGGTTTGGCTATGGCTACACCTTC
>14|-|TRBV29-1|TRBJ2-6|few
CSVDGASGANVLTF
TGCAGCGTTGACGGGGCCTCTGGGGCCAACGTCCTGACTTTC
>15|TRBD2|TRBV12-3/TRBV12-4|TRBJ2-7|few
CASRSTSGGGNEQYF
TGTGCCAGCAGGTCGACTAGCGGGGGAGGGAACGAGCAGTACTTC
>12|-|TRBV11-2|TRBJ1-3|-
CASRSMGNTIYF
TGTGCCAGTAGGTCGATGGGAAACACCATATATTTT
>13|-|TRBV3-1|TRBJ2-5|few
CASSQAGRETQYF
TGTGCCAGCAGCCAAGCGGGGCGGGAGACCCAGTACTTC
>15|-|TRBV5-1|TRBJ2-7|many
CASSLGAGHPYEQYF
TGCGCCAGCAGCTTGGGGGCGGGACACCCCTACGAGCAGTACTTC
>15|-|TRBV7-7|TRBJ2-1|few
CASSLGAQTDNEQFF
TGTGCTAGCAGCTTAGGAGCCCAGACAGACAATGAGCAGTTCTTC
>14|-|TRBV3-1|TRBJ1-5|few
CASRNDRFNQPQHF
TGTGCCAGCAGAAATGACAGGTTCAATCAGCCCCAGCATTTT
>15|-|TRBV4-3|TRBJ2-1|-
CASSQGGHSYNEQFF
TGCGCCAGCAGCCAAGGGGGACACTCGTACAATGAGCAGTTCTTC
>12|-|TRBV2|TRBJ2-1|few
CASTIEYNEQFF
TGTGCCAGCACAATAGAGTACAATGAGCAGTTCTTC
>15|TRBD2|TRBV7-7|TRBJ2-1|-
CASSPGLAGEYEQFF
TGTGCTAGCAGTCCGGGACTGGCGGGGGAATATGAGCAGTTCTTC
>17|TRBD1|TRBV5-1|TRBJ2-1|few
CASSLGGGTGAYNEQFF
TGCGCCAGCAGCTTGGGAGGGGGGACAGGGGCCTACAATGAGCAGTTCTTC
>17|-|TRBV7-2|TRBJ1-2|few
CASSLNFGTRRDYGYTF
TGTGCCAGCAGCTTAAATTTCGGGACCCGGCGTGACTATGGCTACACCTTC
>14|TRBD2|TRBV5-1|TRBJ2-5|many
CASSFGGNRETQYF
TGCGCCAGCAGCTTCGGGGGGAATCGAGAGACCCAGTACTTC
>14|-|TRBV12-3/TRBV12-4|TRBJ1-1|few
CASSLAPRNTEAFF
TGTGCCAGCAGTTTGGCGCCGAGGAACACTGAAGCTTTCTTT
>16|TRBD1|TRBV24-1|TRBJ2-3|-
CATSEDRGRRLDTQYF
TGTGCCACCAGTGAAGACAGGGGGCGACGCTTAGATACGCAGTATTTT
>14|TRBD1|TRBV7-2|TRBJ2-2|-
CASSAQGASGELFF
TGTGCCAGCAGCGCACAGGGGGCCTCCGGGGAGCTGTTTTTT
>16|-|TRBV5-1|TRBJ1-1|-
CASSWGGGARNTEAFF
TGCGCCAGCAGCTGGGGGGGGGGCGCGAGGAACACTGAAGCTTTCTTT
>11|-|TRBV9|TRBJ2-1|many
CASSGNNEQFF
TGTGCCAGCAGCGGCAACAATGAGCAGTTCTTC
>16|-|TRBV6-2/TRBV6-3|TRBJ2-3|few
CASSYPDLFSSDTQYF
TGTGCCAGCAGTTACCCCGATCTGTTTTCGAGTGATACGCAGTATTTT
>14|TRBD1|TRBV12-3/TRBV12-4|TRBJ1-2|many
CASSYLTGVYGYTF
TGTGCCAGCAGTTACCTAACAGGGGTCTATGGCTACACCTTC
>14|-|TRBV18|TRBJ2-7|few
CASSLPTLAYEQYF
TGTGCCAGCTCATTACCCACTCTCGCGTACGAGCAGTACTTC
>18|-|TRBV10-3|TRBJ1-5|-
CAPIGQSLFLVGNQPQHF
TGTGCCCCCATCGGGCAGTCCCTTTTCCTTGTTGGCAATCAGCCCCAGCATTTT
>17|-|TRBV7-2|TRBJ2-3|few
CASSLQTSRQFTDTQYF
TGTGCCAGCAGCTTGCAAACTAGTAGGCAGTTCACAGATACGCAGTATTTT
>13|-|TRBV20-1|TRBJ2-3|few
CSALQGVTDTQYF
TGCAGTGCCTTACAGGGAGTCACAGATACGCAGTATTTT
>15|TRBD2|TRBV5-1|TRBJ2-5|few
CASSLGAGGQDTQYF
TGCGCCAGCAGCTTGGGTGCGGGAGGGCAAGACACCCAGTACTTC
>14|-|TRBV3-1|TRBJ2-7|-
CASSQGTPSYEQYF
TGTGCCAGCAGCCAAGGGACTCCGTCCTACGAGCAGTACTTC
>14|TRBD2|TRBV20-1|TRBJ2-7|-
CSALFSGGTYEQYF
TGCAGTGCGCTCTTTAGCGGGGGGACCTACGAGCAGTACTTC
>14|TRBD1|TRBV12-3/TRBV12-4|TRBJ2-7|-
CASSRQGPKGEQYF
TGTGCCAGCAGCCGACAGGGGCCGAAGGGGGAGCAGTACTTC
>14|-|TRBV7-6|TRBJ1-1|many
CASIPSTGWTEAFF
TGTGCCAGCATCCCCTCGACAGGTTGGACTGAAGCTTTCTTT
>15|-|TRBV19|TRBJ1-3|few
CASSIFRLSGNTIYF
TGTGCCAGTAGTATCTTCAGACTCTCTGGAAACACCATATATTTT
>15|-|TRBV5-1|TRBJ1-1|-
CASSSTDGMGTEAFF
TGCGCCAGCAGCTCGACGGACGGGATGGGTACTGAAGCTTTCTTT
>12|-|TRBV20-1|TRBJ1-4|-
CSARSNLEKLFF
TGCAGTGCGAGAAGTAATCTCGAAAAACTGTTTTTT
>14|-|TRBV7-2|TRBJ1-1|-
CASSVSLVGTEAFF
TGTGCCAGCAGCGTTTCCCTCGTGGGGACTGAAGCTTTCTTT
>14|TRBD2|TRBV5-1|TRBJ2-3|many
CASSLAGGTDTQYF
TGCGCCAGCAGCCTAGCGGGTGGCACAGATACGCAGTATTTT
>14|-|TRBV20-1|TRBJ2-1|few
CSARRTTPYNEQFF
TGCAGTGCTAGGCGGACTACACCCTACAATGAGCAGTTCTTC
>20|TRBD1|TRBV28|TRBJ1-4|few
CASSETGQDILAIRHEKLFF
TGTGCCAGCAGTGAAACCGGACAGGATATTTTAGCTATTCGTCATGAAAAACTGTTTTTT
>14|-|TRBV6-2/TRBV6-3|TRBJ1-5|-
CASSYKDTDQPQHF
TGTGCCAGCAGTTATAAGGACACCGATCAGCCCCAGCATTTT
>12|-|TRBV30|TRBJ2-5|-
CAWSVMEGTQYF
TGTGCCTGGAGTGTTATGGAGGGGACCCAGTACTTC
>21|TRBD1|TRBV6-2/TRBV6-3|TRBJ2-3|few
CASSAYLLPAGTGGFTDTQYF
TGTGCCAGCAGCGCTTATCTACTTCCCGCCGGGACAGGGGGATTCACAGATACGCAGTATTTT
>17|-|TRBV4-1|TRBJ1-4|-
CASSQAGSGATNEKLFF
TGCGCCAGCAGCCAAGCGGGGAGTGGCGCAACTAATGAAAAACTGTTTTTT
>13|TRBD1|TRBV7-2|TRBJ1-1|-
CASSLTGVTEAFF
TGTGCCAGCAGCCTGACAGGGGTCACTGAAGCTTTCTTT
>14|-|TRBV18|TRBJ2-7|-
CASSPQGYLYEQYF
TGTGCCAGCTCACCACAGGGTTATTTGTACGAGCAGTACTTC
>15|TRBD2|TRBV20-1|TRBJ2-1|-
CSVSPGNSGSNEQFF
TGCAGTGTCAGTCCCGGGAATAGCGGGAGCAATGAGCAGTTCTTC
>16|-|TRBV2|TRBJ2-5|-
CASKFASPGPQETQYF
TGTGCCAGCAAGTTCGCTTCCCCGGGGCCACAAGAGACCCAGTACTTC
>14|TRBD2|TRBV6-2/TRBV6-3|TRBJ2-2|few
CASSSGSTTGELFF
TGTGCCAGCAGTAGCGGGAGTACCACCGGGGAGCTGTTTTTT
>16|-|TRBV5-1|TRBJ2-1|-
CASSRAAGSSYNEQFF
TGCGCCAGCAGCCGGGCCGCGGGGAGCTCCTACAATGAGCAGTTCTTC
>12|TRBD2|TRBV29-1|TRBJ2-5|-
CSVEVGGETQYF
TGCAGCGTTGAGGTGGGGGGGGAGACCCAGTACTTC